This T cell receptor (beta chain) was sequenced during a study of regulatory and conventional T cells in RAG deficiency. TCRdb keeps only in-frame clones here, not all; method: immunoSEQ multiplex PCR. Here the sample spans some 20,000 clones, over 80% being singletons. The sorted regulatory T cells were CD4+, CD25-high and CD127-low, with genomic DNA sequenced. Separately, the same data were catalogued under a study of regulatory T cells. That study reports: The primer mix had 52 TRBV and 13 TRBJ primers.

This clonotype was sampled from a human donor in good health. Input material: Tregs sorted from blood.

CDR3 bases: TGTGCCAGCAGCCCCGGGGGGATACAAGAGACCCAGTACTTC. Its protein product is CASSPGGIQETQYF. J is TRBJ2-5 and V is TRBV5-4; TRBD2 matches 7 bases. The CDR3 runs to 14 residues. The germline V gene encodes CDR1 SGHNT and CDR2 YYREEE (reference sequence). The junction had 5 bases not matched to a gene; V was cut back by 4 bases and J by 2 bases.